This TCR beta chain was recovered during a study of regulatory T cells in long-lasting Graves disease. Libraries of TCR beta came from iRepertoire HTBI primers plus Arm-PCR of CDR3 regions. In the source study's methods: Identification across samples found some 60 TRBV and about 13 TRBJ segments. TCRdb called the multiplex PCR reads again in MiXCR, with one record for every CDR3 protein. The V and J calls and clone size come from TCRdb's table, not from the authors' own analysis. The table lists 360,000 or so distinct CDR3 sequences, 15% to 20% of them singletons, with around 20% in the top ten. This clonotype was detected a few times. Trimming took 3 bases from V and 4 from J; bases not matched to a gene: 4. The CDR3 is 15 residues long. CDR1 and CDR2 from the germline V gene are SGDLS and YYNGEE. Noted time point: newly diagnosed GD, antithyroid drugs for less than 3 months. From PBMCs, RNA was extracted and then used to make the TCR library.

Separately, the same data were catalogued under a study of T cells in Graves' hyperthyroidism and ophthalmopathy.

The sequences come from peripheral blood mononuclear cells (PBMCs), collected at new diagnosis, from a patient treated with antithyroid drugs. The source of this sequence is a woman aged 18-29 years with Graves disease. The V and J genes are TRBV9 and TRBJ2-1, with 10 bases identical to TRBD2. CDR3 sequence reads: CASSAGLAVYNEQFF. CDR3 bases: TGTGCCAGCAGCGCTGGACTAGCGGTTTACAATGAGCAGTTCTTC.